A selection of T cell receptor beta chains follows, all from one sample in a study of T cell changes during pregnancy in multiple sclerosis. Assay: immunoSEQ multiplex PCR; the TCRdb copy retains only in-frame clones and omits some. The sample consists of about 70,000 clones, about 92% of them appearing once. Specimen: CD8+ T cells from peripheral blood mononuclear cells, collected in the third trimester of pregnancy. Every receptor here comes from a female donor in good health, enrolled as a control in a pregnancy study. The CDR3 runs from the conserved cysteine through the conserved F or W. A D gene is named only where the DNA matches it firmly. A clone size is listed for some rows: how often the clone was seen (once, few, many), or a class if it is expanded.

TGTGCCAGCAGCCCCCCCGGGACAGAAGCTTTCTTT,CASSPPGTEAFF,TRBV7-9,NA,NA,TRBJ1-1
TGTGCCAGCATCCTCCACACCGGGGGGTCCACAGATACGCAGTATTTT,CASILHTGGSTDTQYF,TRBV5-5,NA,TRBD2,TRBJ2-3
TGTGCCTGGAGTCCACCCTGGGCGGGGGCTGGGAACACTGAAGCTTTCTTT,CAWSPPWAGAGNTEAFF,TRBV30,NA,NA,TRBJ1-1
TGTGCCAGCTCAGGAAGGCAGGGCTCCTACGAGCAGTACTTC,CASSGRQGSYEQYF,TRBV5-6,once,NA,TRBJ2-7
TGTGCCAGCAGTGAAAGGGGGTCGGGCAATCAGCCCCAGCATTTT,CASSERGSGNQPQHF,TRBV2,NA,NA,TRBJ1-5
TGTGCCAGTAGTATAGATCAGGGGGGCCACACTGAAGCTTTCTTT,CASSIDQGGHTEAFF,TRBV19,once,TRBD1,TRBJ1-1
TGTGCCAGCAGCCACGGCGGGATGGGACTAGCGGGGGCCAACAATGAGCAGTTCTTC,CASSHGGMGLAGANNEQFF,TRBV9,once,TRBD2,TRBJ2-1
TGTGCCAGCAGTGAAAACTCTAATGAAAAACTGTTTTTT,CASSENSNEKLFF,TRBV9,NA,NA,TRBJ1-4
TGTGCCAGCAGCTTAGGTGTTACGCGTGCTGAAGCTTTCTTT,CASSLGVTRAEAFF,TRBV7-6,NA,NA,TRBJ1-1
TGCGCCAGCAGCCTAGAAACGGACTATGGCTACACCTTC,CASSLETDYGYTF,TRBV4-1,NA,NA,TRBJ1-2
TGTGCCAGCAGTTTCGGGGGGACCGATGAGCAGTTCTTC,CASSFGGTDEQFF,TRBV27,NA,TRBD2,TRBJ2-1
TGTGCCAGCAGCTTAGGTGGGGGCGGCCACTATGGCTACACCTTC,CASSLGGGGHYGYTF,TRBV7-9,NA,NA,TRBJ1-2
TGCGCCAGCAGCCCCCGTGCTAGCGGGTTCACAGATACGCAGTATTTT,CASSPRASGFTDTQYF,TRBV4-3,once,TRBD2,TRBJ2-3
TGCAGCGTGTTACAGGGCGACTATGGCTACACCTTC,CSVLQGDYGYTF,TRBV29-1,NA,NA,TRBJ1-2
TGTGCCTGTAGACAGGGGACTGAAGCTTTCTTT,CACRQGTEAFF,TRBV30,NA,TRBD1,TRBJ1-1
TGTGCCAGCAGCTCCGGGACAGTTAGGACCTACGAGCAGTACTTC,CASSSGTVRTYEQYF,TRBV7-9,NA,TRBD1,TRBJ2-7
TGTGCCAGCAGCGATACAGGGAGCTCCTACAATGAGCAGTTCTTC,CASSDTGSSYNEQFF,TRBV7-2,NA,NA,TRBJ2-1
TGTGCCAGCAGTTCGGGTCGGGCCAAAAACATTCAGTACTTC,CASSSGRAKNIQYF,TRBV6-5,NA,NA,TRBJ2-4
TGTGCCAGTAGTATCGGAGGGGGCGAGTATTCACCCCTCCACTTT,CASSIGGGEYSPLHF,TRBV19,NA,TRBD1,TRBJ1-6
TGTGCCAGCAGTGAAGGGAGGGGGAACACTGAAGCTTTCTTT,CASSEGRGNTEAFF,TRBV6-1,NA,NA,TRBJ1-1
TGTGCCAGCAGCCCCTCCGGACAGGGAGCTAACTATGGCTACACCTTC,CASSPSGQGANYGYTF,TRBV7-2,once,TRBD1,TRBJ1-2
TGTGCCAGCAGCCCCATTGAGACAGGGGGTGACACTGAAGCTTTCTTT,CASSPIETGGDTEAFF,TRBV5-4,NA,TRBD1,TRBJ1-1
TGTGCCAGCAGTCAGACATTCCACTCTGGAAACACCATATATTTT,CASSQTFHSGNTIYF,TRBV27,NA,NA,TRBJ1-3
TGTGCCAGCAGCCTTACCACGTTCGGTGGCTACACCTTC,CASSLTTFGGYTF,TRBV7-6,NA,NA,TRBJ1-2
TGTGCCACGAAGGGACAGGGTAGTATCTATGGCTACACCTTC,CATKGQGSIYGYTF,TRBV27,NA,TRBD1,TRBJ1-2
TGTGCCAGCAGTGCCAGGATTATCGACAATGAGCAGTTCTTC,CASSARIIDNEQFF,TRBV6-4,NA,NA,TRBJ2-1
TGCGCCAGCAGCTTCTCCGGGACAGACACTGAAGCTTTCTTT,CASSFSGTDTEAFF,TRBV5-1,NA,TRBD1,TRBJ1-1
TGCGCCAGCAGCCAAGATCTCTTCGGGACAGGGGGGAACACTGAAGCTTTCTTT,CASSQDLFGTGGNTEAFF,TRBV4-3,NA,TRBD1,TRBJ1-1
TGTGCCAGCAGCTCCCCCCGGGAGGAAGGAAACACCATATATTTT,CASSSPREEGNTIYF,TRBV7-9,NA,NA,TRBJ1-3
TGTGCCAGCAGTGTAACAGGGGGGATTCAGCCCCAGCATTTT,CASSVTGGIQPQHF,TRBV27,NA,TRBD1,TRBJ1-5
TGTGCCAGCAGTGCCTGGACAGCCCTCTCCTACGAGCAGTACTTC,CASSAWTALSYEQYF,TRBV6-1,NA,NA,TRBJ2-7
TGTGCCTGGAGTGATCGAGCGGGGGGGAAAGATACGCAGTATTTT,CAWSDRAGGKDTQYF,TRBV30,NA,TRBD2,TRBJ2-3
TGTGCCAGCACCTACAGGGGACCCACAGATACGCAGTATTTT,CASTYRGPTDTQYF,TRBV14,NA,TRBD1,TRBJ2-3
TGTGCCAGCAGCGCCGGGGGGGATGAAGGTGAAAAACTGTTTTTT,CASSAGGDEGEKLFF,TRBV5-6,once,NA,TRBJ1-4
TGTGCCAGCACTGGATCCGCGGATACCTACAATGAGCAGTTCTTC,CASTGSADTYNEQFF,TRBV27,few,NA,TRBJ2-1
TGTGCCAGCAGCTCCCCAGTATGGCCCTACGAGCAGTACTTC,CASSSPVWPYEQYF,TRBV5-8,NA,NA,TRBJ2-7
TGTGCCAGCAGCGTAGAGCCGGGTCTCTCCTACGAGCAGTACTTC,CASSVEPGLSYEQYF,TRBV9,NA,NA,TRBJ2-7
TGTGCCAGCAGCTTAGTTTCTAGCCGGATCCTGTTTAGCACAGATACGCAGTATTTT,CASSLVSSRILFSTDTQYF,TRBV7-9,NA,NA,TRBJ2-3
TGCGCCAGCGGACTGGACGGTCCCGGGGACACTGAAGCTTTCTTT,CASGLDGPGDTEAFF,TRBV5-1,NA,NA,TRBJ1-1
TGTGCCAGCAGCTCTCAGGAAGCCGGCGCGTCACCCCTCCACTTT,CASSSQEAGASPLHF,TRBV7-6,NA,NA,TRBJ1-6
TGTGCCAGCAGTTTTCTGACGGGATCGGATTCACCCCTCCACTTT,CASSFLTGSDSPLHF,TRBV6-5,NA,NA,TRBJ1-6
TGTGCCAGCAGTGAATCTGTTAGCAATCAGCCCCAGCATTTT,CASSESVSNQPQHF,TRBV2,NA,NA,TRBJ1-5
TGTGCCAGCAGCTGGAGCGGCCCATCTATGAACACTGAAGCTTTCTTT,CASSWSGPSMNTEAFF,TRBV7-3,NA,NA,TRBJ1-1
TGCGCCAGCAGCCAAGATAGACAGGGGGACAGGGAATACAATGAGCAGTTCTTC,CASSQDRQGDREYNEQFF,TRBV4-3,NA,TRBD1,TRBJ2-1
TGTGCCAGCGGACTAGCGGGGAGACACAATGAGCAGTTCTTC,CASGLAGRHNEQFF,TRBV14,once,TRBD2,TRBJ2-1
TGTGCCAGCAGTTACACGGGACAGGGGGGCACTGAAGCTTTCTTT,CASSYTGQGGTEAFF,TRBV6-5,NA,TRBD1,TRBJ1-1
TGCGCCAGCAGCCAAGGGGCAGAATACAATGAGCAGTTCTTC,CASSQGAEYNEQFF,TRBV4-3,NA,NA,TRBJ2-1
TGTGCCAGCAGCCAAGACGACGGGGGGTCCTACGAGCAGTACTTC,CASSQDDGGSYEQYF,TRBV4-2,medium-sized,TRBD2,TRBJ2-7
TGTGCCAGCAGCTTAGGAGCGGGGGGGCCCTACGAGCAGTACTTC,CASSLGAGGPYEQYF,TRBV7-2,NA,TRBD2,TRBJ2-7
TGTGCCAGCAGCCAAGACCCTAGCGGGGGTTACAATGAGCAGTTCTTC,CASSQDPSGGYNEQFF,TRBV4-2,medium-sized,TRBD2,TRBJ2-1
TGTGCCAGCTCACCACCGACCCAGGGGGAGCAGTACTTC,CASSPPTQGEQYF,TRBV18,NA,NA,TRBJ2-7
TGTGCCAGTAGTACGGGACAGATCACTGAAGCTTTCTTT,CASSTGQITEAFF,TRBV19,once,TRBD1,TRBJ1-1
TGTGCCAGCAGGGAATTGACAGGGGACACAGATACGCAGTATTTT,CASRELTGDTDTQYF,TRBV9,NA,TRBD1,TRBJ2-3
TGCGCCAGCAGCTTGTCAGCGCGGACGGGAGGGGAGACCCAGTACTTC,CASSLSARTGGETQYF,TRBV5-1,NA,TRBD2,TRBJ2-5
TGTGCCTGGAGTGTACCCCCGCGGGGGGATCCCTACGAGCAGTACTTC,CAWSVPPRGDPYEQYF,TRBV30,NA,TRBD2,TRBJ2-7